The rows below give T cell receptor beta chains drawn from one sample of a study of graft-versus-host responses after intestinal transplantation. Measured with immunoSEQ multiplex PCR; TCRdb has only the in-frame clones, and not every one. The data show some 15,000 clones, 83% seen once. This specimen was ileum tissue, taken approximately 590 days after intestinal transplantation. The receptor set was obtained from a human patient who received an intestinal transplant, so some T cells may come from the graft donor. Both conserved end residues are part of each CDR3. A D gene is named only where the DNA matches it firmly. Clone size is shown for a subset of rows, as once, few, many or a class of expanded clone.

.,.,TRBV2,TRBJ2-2,TGTGCCAGCAGTGAGGTCCTAGTTTACAACGGGGAGCTGTTTTTT,CASSEVLVYNGELFF
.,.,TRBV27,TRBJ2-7,TGTGCCAGCAGTACGAGGGGGCGCGGGGACGAGCAGTACTTC,CASSTRGRGDEQYF
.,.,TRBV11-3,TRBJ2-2,TGTGCCAGCAGCTTCAAGGGGGTGAACACCGGGGAGCTGTTTTTT,CASSFKGVNTGELFF
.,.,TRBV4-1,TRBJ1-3,TGCGCCAGCAGCCAAGATCAGGGACACTCTGGAAACACCATATATTTT,CASSQDQGHSGNTIYF
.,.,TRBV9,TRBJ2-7,TGTGCCAGCAGCCCTCGACTAGTCCGCGAGCAGTACTTC,CASSPRLVREQYF
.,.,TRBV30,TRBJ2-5,TGCGCCTGGACTCTAGGGATTAAAGAGACCCAGTACTTC,CAWTLGIKETQYF
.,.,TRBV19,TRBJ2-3,TGTGCCACCAGAGGAACGGGGCCTATAGATACGCAGTATTTT,CATRGTGPIDTQYF
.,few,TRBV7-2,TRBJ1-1,TGTGCCAGCAGCTTTGGGACCAACACTGAAGCTTTCTTT,CASSFGTNTEAFF
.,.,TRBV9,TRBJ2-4,TGTGCCAGCAGCGCGGGGTCCGAGGCCAAAAACATTCAGTACTTC,CASSAGSEAKNIQYF
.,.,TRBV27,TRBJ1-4,TGTGCCAGCAGTTTGGTGGGCGGCTTTGAAAAACTGTTTTTT,CASSLVGGFEKLFF
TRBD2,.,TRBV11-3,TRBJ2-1,TGTGCCAGCAGCGTTAGAACGGGACTAGCCAGTGGCAATGAGCAGTTCTTC,CASSVRTGLASGNEQFF
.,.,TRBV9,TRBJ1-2,TGTGCCAGCAGCCCCGAGGATAGGGAGGGCTACACCTTC,CASSPEDREGYTF
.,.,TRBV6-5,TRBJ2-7,TGTGCCAGCAGTTTCCAGGGGAACCCCTACGAGCAGTACTTC,CASSFQGNPYEQYF
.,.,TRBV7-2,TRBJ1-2,TGTGCCAGCAGTGCTTACTGGTATGGCTACACCTTC,CASSAYWYGYTF
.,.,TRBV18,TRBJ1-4,TGTGCCAGCTCTCCAAAAAACCGGCTAACTAATGAAAAACTGTTTTTT,CASSPKNRLTNEKLFF
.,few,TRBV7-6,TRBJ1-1,TGTGCCAGCAGCCACCCAGGGAACACTGAAGCTTTCTTT,CASSHPGNTEAFF
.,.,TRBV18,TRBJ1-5,TGTGCCAGCTCACCAGAACATAGCAATCAGCCCCAGCATTTT,CASSPEHSNQPQHF
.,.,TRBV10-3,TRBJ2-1,TGTGCCATCCCGGGCTTTTACAATGAGCAGTTCTTC,CAIPGFYNEQFF
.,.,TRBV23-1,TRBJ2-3,TGCGCCAGCAGGTACACTGGAGATACGCAGTATTTT,CASRYTGDTQYF
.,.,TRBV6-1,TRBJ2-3,TGTGCCAGCAGTCCAACAGGGTTACTCACAGATACGCAGTATTTT,CASSPTGLLTDTQYF
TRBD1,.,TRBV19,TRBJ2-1,TGTGCCGGTAGAAAGCAGGGGGCATCCTACAATGAGCAGTTCTTC,CAGRKQGASYNEQFF
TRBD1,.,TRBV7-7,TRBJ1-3,TGTGCCAGCAGCGAAGGGACAGGCGCTGGAAACACCATATATTTT,CASSEGTGAGNTIYF
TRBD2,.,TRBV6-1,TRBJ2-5,TGTGCCAGCGTTCTAGCGGGGGCGACCCAGTACTTC,CASVLAGATQYF
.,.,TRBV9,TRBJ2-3,TGTGCCAGCAGCGTAGCTTTGGGGGATACGCAGTATTTT,CASSVALGDTQYF
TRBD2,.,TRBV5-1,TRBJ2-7,TGCGCCAGCAGCTCCGGAGCGGGGGGTGCCTACGAGCAGTACTTC,CASSSGAGGAYEQYF
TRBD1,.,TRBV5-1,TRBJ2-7,TGCGCCAGCAGCTCTCGGACAGGAACCTACGAGCAGTACTTC,CASSSRTGTYEQYF
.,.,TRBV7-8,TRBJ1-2,TGTGCCACCTCGGACAGACCCTCTAACTATGGCTACACCTTC,CATSDRPSNYGYTF
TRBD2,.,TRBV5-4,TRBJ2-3,TGTGCCAGCAGCTTGGATAGTAGCGGGGGGAGAACGCAGTATTTT,CASSLDSSGGRTQYF
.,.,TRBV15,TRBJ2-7,TGTGCCACCAGCAGTCCCGGGCGGGACTCCCGGACCTACGAGCAGTACTTC,CATSSPGRDSRTYEQYF